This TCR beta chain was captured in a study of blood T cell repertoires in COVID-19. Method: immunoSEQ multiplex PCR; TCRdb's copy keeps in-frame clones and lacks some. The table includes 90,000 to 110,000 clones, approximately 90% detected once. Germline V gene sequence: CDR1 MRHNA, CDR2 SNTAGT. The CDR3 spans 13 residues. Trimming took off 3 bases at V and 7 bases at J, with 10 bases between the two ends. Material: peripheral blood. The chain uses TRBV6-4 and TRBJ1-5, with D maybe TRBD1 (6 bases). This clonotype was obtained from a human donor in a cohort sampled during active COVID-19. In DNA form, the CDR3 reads TGTGCCAGCAGTGAGGGCAGGGGACAGCCCCAGCATTTT. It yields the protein CASSEGRGQPQHF.